Here is one TCR beta chain with its context. No antigen is known for it. This sample is drawn from a study of cytomegalovirus exposure and HLA in healthy donors. Study-level findings and limits: According to a later analysis, TCR clusters from the first cohort tended to co-occur in the 120 or so validation repertoires. Many donors carried some public TCRs, although rarity characterized most TCR sequences. Diagnosis of cytomegalovirus status made by the classifier reportedly showed high specificity and sensitivity.

This CDR3 contains 13 residues. Germline CDR1 and CDR2: MNHNS and SASEGT. Unmatched junction bases numbered 3, after V lost 6 bases and J lost 8 bases. Profiled with immunoSEQ multiplex PCR; TCRdb holds only in-frame clones, not every one. The data hold some 200,000 clones, with 84% observed a single time. This clonotype was sampled from a woman under 40 in good health and CMV-seropositive. This chain connects TRBV6-1 to TRBJ1-3, with TRBD1 matching over 11 bases. The sample consisted of PBMCs. The DNA for the CDR3 is TGTGCCAGCAGGGGGGACAGGGGGGACACCATATATTTT. Its protein product is CASRGDRGDTIYF.